The 32 T cell receptor beta chains below were found in one sample sequenced in a study of CD8 T cells in Susac syndrome. Reverse transcription of roughly 0.5 to 1 ug RNA was carried out with random hexamers. TCRdb independently ran MiXCR on the immunoSEQ multiplex PCR reads; one entry per CDR3 protein. In the table there are around 160,000 distinct CDR3 sequences, over 85% of which are singletons. The specimen was CD4+ T cells from PBMCs. These receptors all stem from a human donor in good health.

The rearrangement uses TRBV3-1 and TRBJ1-5, with 8 nucleotides matching TRBD1. Looked up from germline, CDR1 is LGHDT and CDR2 is YNNKEL (reference sequence). The CDR3 is made up of 18 amino acids. V lost 3 bases to trimming and J lost 1 base; unmatched junction nucleotides: 11. The CDR3 sequence is CASSHSGTGGFSNQPQHF. The CDR3 bases are TGTGCCAGCAGCCACTCGGGGACAGGAGGGTTCAGCAATCAGCCCCAGCATTTT.

The chain links TRBV2 to TRBJ2-3; D is uncertain. CDR1 is SNHLY and CDR2 is FYNNEI in the germline V gene. V lost 4 bases to trimming and J lost 3 bases, with 5 bases between them. The length of the CDR3 is 12 residues. CDR3 residues: CASSVRTDTQYF. The CDR3 DNA reads as TGTGCCAGCAGTGTCCGGACAGATACGCAGTATTTT.

The rearrangement links TRBV29-1 to TRBJ1-1; maybe TRBD1 (6 bases). Germline lookup yields CDR1 SQVTM and CDR2 ANQGSEA. CDR3 length: 15 residues. Trimming removed 4 bases at V and 1 base at J, with 16 bases between. The chain's CDR3 is CSVAGHLIGNTEAFF. Written as DNA, the CDR3 is TGCAGCGTTGCGGGACACCTTATTGGGAACACTGAAGCTTTCTTT.

The V and J genes are TRBV6-5 and TRBJ1-1, with D perhaps matching TRBD1 (5 bases). V dropped 2 bases and J dropped 9 bases, with 7 bases sitting between them. The CDR3 totals 11 residues. CDR1 and CDR2 from the germline V gene are MNHEY and SVGAGI. The CDR3, as DNA: TGTGCCAGCAGTTACGCAGGGAAAGCTTTCTTT. Translation: CASSYAGKAFF.

The chain has TRBV24-1 and TRBJ1-5, with 9 bases fitting TRBD1. Germline values: CDR1 KGHDR, CDR2 SFDVKD. Trimming took 7 bases from V and 2 from J; bases not matched to a gene: 2. The CDR3 covers 14 residues. The CDR3 reads CATRGQGGNQPQHF. DNA for the CDR3: TGTGCCACCAGGGGACAGGGTGGCAATCAGCCCCAGCATTTT.

The chain employs TRBV5-4 and TRBJ2-6, with 7 bases matching TRBD1. The CDR3 contains 15 residues. Looked up from germline, CDR1 is SGHNT and CDR2 is YYREEE (reference sequence). With 5 bases clipped from V and 6 bases from J, the junction kept 8 bases outside the gene matches. Here the CDR3 reads CASSLTGNLANVLTF. CDR3 in DNA: TGTGCCAGCAGTTTGACAGGGAATCTGGCCAACGTCCTGACTTTC. Using reference TRBV5-4 and TRBJ2-6 for the parts outside the CDR3, the full variable domain is ETGVTQSPTHLIKTRGQQVTLRCSSQSGHNTVSWYQQALGQGPQFIFQYYREEENGRGNFPPRFSGLQFPNYSSELNVNALELDDSALYLCASSLTGNLANVLTFGAGSRLTVL.

This chain joins TRBV28 and TRBJ1-2; TRBD1 agrees at 7 bases. Looked up from germline, CDR1 is MDHEN and CDR2 is SYDVKM. The CDR3 totals 13 residues. V lost 7 bases and J lost 8; bases outside the gene matches: 10. CDR3 nucleotide sequence: TGTGCCAGCACCGACACAGGGGATGGGGGCTACACCTTC. Residues: CASTDTGDGGYTF.

The chain has TRBV12-3 or TRBV12-4 and TRBJ1-1; no clear D gene. Trimming stripped 6 bases from V and 0 bases from J, with 17 bases between. CDR3 size: 16 residues. The CDR3 DNA reads as TGTGCCAGCAGCCTCTTAATAGGACGGCTGAACACTGAAGCTTTCTTT. It yields the protein CASSLLIGRLNTEAFF.

The chain has TRBV6-4 and TRBJ2-1; D perhaps matches TRBD2 (6 bases). With 3 bases removed from V and 2 bases from J, the gap between germline ends came to 17 bases. This CDR3 has 17 amino acids. The germline V gene has CDR1 MRHNA and CDR2 SNTAGT. DNA of the CDR3: TGTGCCAGCAGTGAGTACCAGGAGGGGTACCCCTACAATGAGCAGTTCTTC. This gives the protein CASSEYQEGYPYNEQFF.

The V and J genes are TRBV15 and TRBJ1-4, with 7 bases that match TRBD1. CDR1 is LNHNV and CDR2 is YYDKDF in the germline V gene (reference sequence). The junction had 5 bases not matched to a gene; V was cut back by 3 bases and J by 7 bases. This CDR3 is built from 14 residues. The CDR3 here is CATSRAQGTEKLFF. The CDR3, as DNA: TGTGCCACCAGCAGGGCACAGGGGACTGAAAAACTGTTTTTT.

This sequence joins TRBV13 and TRBJ1-2; D unclear. Trimming removed 5 bases at V and 9 bases at J, with 7 bases between. Germline assignment: CDR1 PRHDT and CDR2 FYEKMQ (reference sequence). The length of the CDR3 is 10 residues. The CDR3 loop is CASSTTSYTF. CDR3 sequence (DNA): TGTGCCAGCAGCACCACCAGCTACACCTTC.

The gene calls are TRBV20-1 and TRBJ2-3; possible D gene TRBD1, 6 bases. Trimming took off 0 bases at V and 2 bases at J, with 12 bases between the two ends. CDR1 DFQATT and CDR2 SNEGSKA come from the germline V gene (reference sequence). This CDR3 has 15 residues. CDR3 bases: TGCAGTGCTAGAGAGAGAAGGACAGTCACAGATACGCAGTATTTT. Amino acids: CSARERRTVTDTQYF.

CDR3: CASSQESSSAQYF. The CDR3 region has the DNA TGTGCCAGCAGCCAAGAGTCGTCTAGCGCGCAGTATTTT. The chain has TRBV4-2 and TRBJ2-3; maybe TRBD2 (6 bases). This CDR3 contains 13 residues. V was trimmed by 0 bases and J by 10 bases, leaving 11 bases between them. Germline CDR1 LGHNA, CDR2 YNFKEQ.

The chain links TRBV6-2 or TRBV6-3 to TRBJ1-6; the match to TRBD1 covers 12 bases. Unmatched junction bases numbered 8, after V lost 1 base and J lost 7 bases. The CDR3 sequence is 18 residues long. Germline V gives CDR1 MNHEY, CDR2 SVGEGT. The DNA for the CDR3 is TGTGCCAGCAGTTACTTGGGACAGGGGGCGAAAGGGAATTCACCCCTCCACTTT. It codes for CASSYLGQGAKGNSPLHF.

This clonotype appeared a single time. The chain has TRBV29-1 and TRBJ1-5; no definite D call. V lost 7 bases and J 6 bases, leaving 7 bases between the germline ends. CDR3 length equals 10 residues. Looked up from germline, CDR1 is SQVTM and CDR2 is ANQGSEA. CDR3 bases: TGCAGCGAACCCAGTCAGCCCCAGCATTTT. Its protein is CSEPSQPQHF.

The chain links TRBV2 to TRBJ1-2, with D tentatively TRBD1 (5 bases). This CDR3 is built from 13 residues. Germline V gives CDR1 SNHLY, CDR2 FYNNEI. With 3 bases removed from V and 6 bases from J, the gap between germline ends came to 11 bases. The DNA for the CDR3 is TGTGCCAGCAGTGATTCGAGGGGCGATGGCTACACCTTC. This gives the protein CASSDSRGDGYTF.

V and J are TRBV7-2 and TRBJ1-1, with D unresolved. Per the germline V gene, CDR1 is SGHTA and CDR2 is FQGNSA. The CDR3 covers 14 residues. Deletions cut 1 base from V and 4 bases from J, with 10 bases between. This CDR3 is CASSLDQVPTEAFF. The DNA for the CDR3 is TGTGCCAGCAGCTTAGATCAGGTCCCCACTGAAGCTTTCTTT.

This clonotype was seen more than once but under ten times. V is TRBV6-2 or TRBV6-3 and J is TRBJ2-7; maybe TRBD2 (5 bases). CDR1 and CDR2 from the germline V gene are MNHEY and SVGEGT. The CDR3 totals 14 residues. V dropped 5 bases and J dropped 1 base, with 12 bases sitting between them. DNA of the CDR3: TGTGCCAGCAGTACTCGGACGGGGTCCTACGAGCAGTACTTC. Its protein is CASSTRTGSYEQYF.

The CDR3 loop is CSAGAGWGMNTEAFF. CDR3 in DNA: TGCAGCGCTGGGGCAGGATGGGGCATGAACACTGAAGCTTTCTTT. The chain couples TRBV29-1 to TRBJ1-1, with D perhaps matching TRBD1 (5 bases). The CDR3 runs to 15 residues. Trimming shortened V by 7 bases and J by 0 bases, and 18 bases separated the two germline ends. Looked up from germline, CDR1 is SQVTM and CDR2 is ANQGSEA. The full variable domain, in which reference TRBV29-1 and TRBJ1-1 provide the parts outside the CDR3, is SAVISQKPSRDICQRGTSLTIQCQVDSQVTMMFWYRQQPGQSLTLIATANQGSEATYESGFVIDKFPISRPNLTFSTLTVSNMSPEDSSIYLCSAGAGWGMNTEAFFGQGTRLTVV.

CDR3 in amino acids: CATSREGNEQYF. CDR3 nucleotide sequence: TGTGCCACCAGCAGAGAAGGGAACGAGCAGTACTTC. The chain recombines TRBV15 with TRBJ2-7; D is unresolved. CDR3 length: 12 residues. Germline lookup yields CDR1 LNHNV and CDR2 YYDKDF (reference sequence). The germline V and J ends were trimmed by 0 bases and 5 bases, with 5 bases remaining between them. Full variable domain (outside the CDR3, taken from reference TRBV15 and TRBJ2-7): DAMVIQNPRYQVTQFGKPVTLSCSQTLNHNVMYWYQQKSSQAPKLLFHYYDKDFNNEADTPDNFQSRRPNTSFCFLDIRSPGLGDTAMYLCATSREGNEQYFGPGTRLTVT.

The V and J genes are TRBV3-1 and TRBJ2-2; TRBD1 matches at 7 bases. CDR1 and CDR2 (germline): LGHDT, YNNKEL (reference sequence). The CDR3 is 15 amino acids. V lost 4 bases and J lost 0; bases outside the gene matches: 2. In DNA, the CDR3 is TGTGCCAGCAGCCCCGGGACAGCGAACACCGGGGAGCTGTTTTTT. The encoded protein is CASSPGTANTGELFF. Filled out from reference TRBV3-1 and TRBJ2-2, the complete variable domain reads DTAVSQTPKYLVTQMGNDKSIKCEQNLGHDTMYWYKQDSKKFLKIMFSYNNKELIINETVPNRFSPKSPDKAHLNLHINSLELGDSAVYFCASSPGTANTGELFFGEGSRLTVL.

This clonotype was seen just once. This rearrangement joins TRBV3-1 to TRBJ2-2; 11 bases align to TRBD2. J was trimmed by 4 bases and V by 3 bases; bases with no gene match: 1. The CDR3 is made up of 15 amino acids. Germline CDR1 and CDR2: LGHDT and YNNKEL (reference sequence). The CDR3 sequence: CASSHGLAGTGELFF. CDR3 in DNA: TGTGCCAGCAGCCACGGACTAGCGGGCACCGGGGAGCTGTTTTTT. Full variable domain (rest looked up from reference TRBV3-1 and TRBJ2-2): DTAVSQTPKYLVTQMGNDKSIKCEQNLGHDTMYWYKQDSKKFLKIMFSYNNKELIINETVPNRFSPKSPDKAHLNLHINSLELGDSAVYFCASSHGLAGTGELFFGEGSRLTVL.

The J gene is TRBJ2-7, the V gene TRBV5-4, with 7 bases identical to TRBD1. Germline V gene lookup returns CDR1 SGHNT and CDR2 YYREEE (reference sequence). The length of the CDR3 is 16 residues. Losses at the gene ends were 0 bases for V and 4 bases for J; bases not matched to a gene: 10. This chain's CDR3 is CASSLATGTASYEQYF. The DNA for the CDR3 is TGTGCCAGCAGCTTGGCCACCGGGACAGCCTCGTACGAGCAGTACTTC.

The chain joins TRBV5-1 to TRBJ2-3, with TRBD2 matching over 10 bases. V lost 7 bases and J lost 1; bases outside the gene matches: 9. This CDR3 is built from 16 residues. The germline V gene has CDR1 SGHRS and CDR2 YFSETQ. CDR3 nucleotide sequence: TGCGCCAGCTCACCCTCCGGGACTAGCGGCACAGATACGCAGTATTTT. Its translation is CASSPSGTSGTDTQYF.

The chain recombines TRBV18 with TRBJ1-4; D unresolved. The CDR3 extends over 15 amino acids. The V gene lost 2 bases and the J gene lost 7 bases, with 14 bases spanning the gap. The germline gives CDR1 KGHSH, CDR2 LQKENI. The CDR3 coding sequence is TGTGCCAGCTCACCAGTAGCTTCATCCGGTGAAAAACTGTTTTTT. It encodes CASSPVASSGEKLFF.

The chain has TRBV6-2 or TRBV6-3 and TRBJ2-3; D perhaps matches TRBD1 (7 bases). CDR1 and CDR2 (germline): MNHEY, SVGEGT. The CDR3 has 16 amino acids. The V end was cut by 9 bases, the J end by 2 bases, with 21 bases between. Written as DNA, the CDR3 is TGTGCCAGTACCCCCGGCAGGGGGGTAACCACAGATACGCAGTATTTT. It specifies CASTPGRGVTTDTQYF.

This chain connects TRBV6-5 to TRBJ2-5; 9 bases agree with TRBD1. Germline values: CDR1 MNHEY, CDR2 SVGAGI. With V trimmed by 8 bases and J by 2 bases, 6 bases remained unmatched. The length of the CDR3 is 14 residues. CDR3 amino acids: CASGLGQGQETQYF. The CDR3 DNA reads TGTGCCAGCGGGCTGGGACAGGGACAAGAGACCCAGTACTTC.

The chain recombines TRBV12-3 or TRBV12-4 with TRBJ1-1; no clear D gene. The length of the CDR3 is 14 residues. V lost 9 bases and J lost 3, with 17 bases in between. The CDR3, as DNA: TGTGCCAGTAGGAACGGGATCCTATACACTGAAGCTTTCTTT. This codes for CASRNGILYTEAFF.

The V call is TRBV12-3 or TRBV12-4, the J call TRBJ1-1; D perhaps matches TRBD1 (6 bases). V lost 6 bases to trimming and J lost 3 bases, with 14 bases between them. There are 14 residues in the CDR3. DNA of the CDR3: TGTGCCAGCAGCCGCCGGGACACGGACACTGAAGCTTTCTTT. Encoded protein: CASSRRDTDTEAFF.

Only one count was recorded for this clonotype. A read error may account for a junction end that differs from germline. The chain employs TRBV15 and TRBJ1-1, with TRBD1 as a possible D gene (5 bases). The CDR3 covers 15 residues. CDR1 and CDR2 from the germline V gene are LNHNV and YYDKDF (reference sequence). The CDR3 sequence is CATSREGLPGAEAFF. The CDR3 nucleotides read TGTGCCACCAGCAGAGAGGGGCTTCCTGGCGCTGAAGCCTTCTTT.

The CDR3 loop reads CASSQAGQGGTEAFF. In DNA form, the CDR3 reads TGCGCCAGCAGCCAGGCGGGACAGGGTGGTACTGAAGCTTTCTTT. This chain uses TRBV4-3 with TRBJ1-1; 9 nucleotides line up with TRBD1. V lost 3 bases to trimming and J lost 5 bases; unmatched junction nucleotides: 7. CDR1 and CDR2 (germline): LGHNA, YSLEER. The CDR3 runs 15 residues.

This clonotype was picked up one time. The rearrangement links TRBV30 to TRBJ2-6, with D possibly matching TRBD2 (5 bases). This CDR3 has 13 residues. The V end lost 7 bases, the J end lost 4 bases, and 11 bases lay between the germline ends. From germline, CDR1 is GTSNPN and CDR2 SVGIG (reference sequence). The CDR3, as DNA: TGTGCCTCACCGGGAACCGGGGCCAACGTCCTGACTTTC. Its translation is CASPGTGANVLTF.